A selection of T cell receptor beta chains follows, all from one sample in a study of shared clonotypes between healthy human individuals. Data came from immunoSEQ multiplex PCR; TCRdb stores just in-frame clones and leaves some out. The sample carries under 700,000 clones, around 95% recorded once. The sample taken for sequencing was naive CD8+ T cells sorted from blood. The source of these receptors is a woman aged 25 to 39 in good health. Both conserved end residues are part of each CDR3. The order of the fields is V gene, J gene, CDR3 protein.

v_call: TRBV15; j_call: TRBJ2-7; cdr3_aa: CATSRDSSREQYF
v_call: TRBV27; j_call: TRBJ2-7; cdr3_aa: CASSLLAGAFYEQYF
v_call: TRBV21-1; j_call: TRBJ2-1; cdr3_aa: CASSKVGTGPNLEQFF
v_call: TRBV10-3; j_call: TRBJ1-1; cdr3_aa: CAISVGGEGTEAFF
v_call: TRBV19; j_call: TRBJ2-1; cdr3_aa: CASSALAGGLNEQFF
v_call: TRBV4-1; j_call: TRBJ2-1; cdr3_aa: CASSPGGALYNEQFF
v_call: TRBV6-5; j_call: .; cdr3_aa: CASSPDIAGGVEQYF
v_call: TRBV11-2; j_call: TRBJ1-2; cdr3_aa: CASSPSAGQAVFFTF
v_call: TRBV6-4; j_call: TRBJ1-5; cdr3_aa: CASSDSGFGQPQHF
v_call: TRBV27; j_call: TRBJ2-7; cdr3_aa: CASSISLGGSYEQYF
v_call: TRBV5-1; j_call: TRBJ1-1; cdr3_aa: CASSPWGQGDSGTEAFF
v_call: TRBV19; j_call: TRBJ2-7; cdr3_aa: CASSPHLSTYEQYF
v_call: TRBV28; j_call: TRBJ2-2; cdr3_aa: CASRLVVSGELFF
v_call: TRBV19; j_call: TRBJ1-5; cdr3_aa: CASDPGGSGNQPQHF
v_call: TRBV2; j_call: TRBJ1-5; cdr3_aa: CASRGSGWPQHF
v_call: TRBV15; j_call: TRBJ2-2; cdr3_aa: CATHRGGQGASGELFF
v_call: TRBV2; j_call: TRBJ1-2; cdr3_aa: CASSEYRFPRRGYGYTF
v_call: TRBV13; j_call: TRBJ1-2; cdr3_aa: CASSLAGQGKGGYTF
v_call: TRBV10-1; j_call: TRBJ2-1; cdr3_aa: CASSVGLYNEQFF
v_call: TRBV28; j_call: TRBJ1-5; cdr3_aa: CASSRGSGQPQHF
v_call: TRBV28; j_call: TRBJ2-5; cdr3_aa: CASSFRRTGWKTETQYF
v_call: TRBV7-9; j_call: TRBJ2-2; cdr3_aa: CASGTGTGGSGGELFF
v_call: TRBV2; j_call: TRBJ2-7; cdr3_aa: CASREQGAGDEQYF
v_call: TRBV27; j_call: TRBJ2-7; cdr3_aa: CASSSWEVGRTYEQYF